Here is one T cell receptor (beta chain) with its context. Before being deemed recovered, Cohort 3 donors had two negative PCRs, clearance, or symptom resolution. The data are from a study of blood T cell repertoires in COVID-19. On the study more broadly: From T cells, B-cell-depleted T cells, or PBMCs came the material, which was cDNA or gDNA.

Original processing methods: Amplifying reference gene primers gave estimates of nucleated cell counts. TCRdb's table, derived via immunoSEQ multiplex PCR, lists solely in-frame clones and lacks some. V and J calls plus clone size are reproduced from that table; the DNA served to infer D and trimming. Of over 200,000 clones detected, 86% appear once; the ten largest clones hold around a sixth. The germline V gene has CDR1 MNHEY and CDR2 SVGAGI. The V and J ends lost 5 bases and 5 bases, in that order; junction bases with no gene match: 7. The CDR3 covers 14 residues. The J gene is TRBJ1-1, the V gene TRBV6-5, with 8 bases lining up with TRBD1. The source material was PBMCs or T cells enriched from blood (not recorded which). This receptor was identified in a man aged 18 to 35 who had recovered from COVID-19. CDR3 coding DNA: TGTGCCAGCAGTAGCCCGGACAGGGCGACTGAAGCTTTCTTT. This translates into CASSSPDRATEAFF.